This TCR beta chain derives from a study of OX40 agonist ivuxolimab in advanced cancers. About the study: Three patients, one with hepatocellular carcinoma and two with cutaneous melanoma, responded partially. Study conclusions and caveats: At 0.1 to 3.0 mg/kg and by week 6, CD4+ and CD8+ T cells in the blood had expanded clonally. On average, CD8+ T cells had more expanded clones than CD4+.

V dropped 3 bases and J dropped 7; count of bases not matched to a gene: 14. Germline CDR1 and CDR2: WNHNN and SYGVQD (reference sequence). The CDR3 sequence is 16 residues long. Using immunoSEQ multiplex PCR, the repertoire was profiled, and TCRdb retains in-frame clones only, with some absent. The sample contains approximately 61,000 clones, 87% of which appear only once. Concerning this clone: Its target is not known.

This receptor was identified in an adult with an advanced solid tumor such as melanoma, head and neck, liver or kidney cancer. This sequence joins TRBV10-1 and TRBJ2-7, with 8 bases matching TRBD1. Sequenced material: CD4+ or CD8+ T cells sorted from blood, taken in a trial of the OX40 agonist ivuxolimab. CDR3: CASSDPVTGATSEQYF. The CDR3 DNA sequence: TGCGCCAGCAGTGATCCCGTGACAGGGGCAACGTCGGAGCAGTACTTC.